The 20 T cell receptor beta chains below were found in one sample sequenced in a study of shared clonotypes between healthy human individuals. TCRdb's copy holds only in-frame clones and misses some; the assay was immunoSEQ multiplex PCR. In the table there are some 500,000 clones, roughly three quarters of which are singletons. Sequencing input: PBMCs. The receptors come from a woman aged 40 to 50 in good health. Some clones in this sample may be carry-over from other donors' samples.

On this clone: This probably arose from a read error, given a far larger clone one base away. The CDR3: CAWETKETEYF. The CDR3 DNA follows: TGTGCCTGGGAAACAAAAGAGACCGAGTACTTC. V is TRBV30 and J is TRBJ2-5; no clear D. Per germline, CDR1 GTSNPN and CDR2 SVGIG (reference sequence). The CDR3 consists of 11 residues.

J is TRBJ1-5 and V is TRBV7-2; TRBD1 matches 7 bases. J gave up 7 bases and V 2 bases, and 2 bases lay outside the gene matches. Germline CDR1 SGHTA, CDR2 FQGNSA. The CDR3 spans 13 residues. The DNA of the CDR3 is TGTGCCAGCAGCTTAACAGGGGACCAGCCCCAGCATTTT. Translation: CASSLTGDQPQHF.

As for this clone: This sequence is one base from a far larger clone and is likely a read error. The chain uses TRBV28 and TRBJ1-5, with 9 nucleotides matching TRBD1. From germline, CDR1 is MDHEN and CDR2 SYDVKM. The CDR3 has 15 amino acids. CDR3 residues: CASSLGQGTAGPRHF. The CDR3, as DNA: TGTGCCAGCAGTTTAGGACAGGGGACAGCTGGGCCCCGGCATTTT.

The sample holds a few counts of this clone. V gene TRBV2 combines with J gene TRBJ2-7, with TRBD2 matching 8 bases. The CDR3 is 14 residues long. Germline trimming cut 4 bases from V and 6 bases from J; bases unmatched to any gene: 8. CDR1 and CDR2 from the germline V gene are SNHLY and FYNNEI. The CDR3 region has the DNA TGTGCCAGCAGTGGAGGAGCGGGAGCCCGCGAGCAGTACTTC. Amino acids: CASSGGAGAREQYF.

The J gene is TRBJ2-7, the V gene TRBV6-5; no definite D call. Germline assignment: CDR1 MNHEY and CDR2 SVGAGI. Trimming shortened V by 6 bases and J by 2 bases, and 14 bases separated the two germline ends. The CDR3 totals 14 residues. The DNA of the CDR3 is TGTGCCAGCAGACGGCCCGAGCTTCCCTACGAGCAGTACTTC. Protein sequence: CASRRPELPYEQYF.

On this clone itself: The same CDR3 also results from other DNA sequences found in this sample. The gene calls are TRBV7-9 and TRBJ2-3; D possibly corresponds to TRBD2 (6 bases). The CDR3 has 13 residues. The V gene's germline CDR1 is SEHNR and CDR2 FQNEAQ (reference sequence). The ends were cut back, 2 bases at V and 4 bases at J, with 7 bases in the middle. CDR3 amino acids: CASSLRGSDTQYF. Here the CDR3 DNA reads TGTGCCAGCAGCTTACGGGGGTCAGATACGCAGTATTTT.

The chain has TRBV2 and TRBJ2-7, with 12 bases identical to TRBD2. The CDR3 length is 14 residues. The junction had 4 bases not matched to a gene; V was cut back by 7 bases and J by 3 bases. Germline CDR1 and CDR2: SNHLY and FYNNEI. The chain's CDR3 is CASNLAGGNYEQYF. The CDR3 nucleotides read TGTGCCAGCAACCTAGCGGGAGGGAACTACGAGCAGTACTTC.

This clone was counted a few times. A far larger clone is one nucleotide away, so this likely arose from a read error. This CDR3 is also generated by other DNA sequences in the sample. CDR3 sequence: CAWINVREAFF. In DNA, the CDR3 is TGTGCCTGGATTAATGTAAGGGAAGCCTTCTTT. The chain joins TRBV30 to TRBJ1-1; D gene ambiguous. CDR3 size: 11 residues. The V gene's germline CDR1 is GTSNPN and CDR2 SVGIG (reference sequence).

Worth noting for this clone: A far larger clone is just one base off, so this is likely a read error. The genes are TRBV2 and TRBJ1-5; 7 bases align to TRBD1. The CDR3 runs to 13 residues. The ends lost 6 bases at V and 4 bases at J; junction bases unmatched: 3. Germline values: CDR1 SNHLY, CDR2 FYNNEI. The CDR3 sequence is CASRGQYNQPQHF. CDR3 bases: TGTGCCAGCAGGGGACAGTATAATCAGCCCCAGCATTTT.

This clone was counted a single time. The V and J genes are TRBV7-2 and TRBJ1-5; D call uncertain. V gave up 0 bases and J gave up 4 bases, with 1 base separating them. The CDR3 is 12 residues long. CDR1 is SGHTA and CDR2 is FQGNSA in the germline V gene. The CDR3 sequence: CASSLANQPQHF. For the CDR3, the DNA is TGTGCCAGCAGCTTAGCAAATCAGCCCCAGCATTTT.

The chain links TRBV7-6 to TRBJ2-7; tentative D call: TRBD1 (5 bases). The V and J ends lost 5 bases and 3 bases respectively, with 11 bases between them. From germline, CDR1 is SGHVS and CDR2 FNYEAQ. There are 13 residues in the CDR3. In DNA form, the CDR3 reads TGTGCCAGCAGCCCAGGGTCCGACTACGAGCAGTACTTC. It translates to CASSPGSDYEQYF.

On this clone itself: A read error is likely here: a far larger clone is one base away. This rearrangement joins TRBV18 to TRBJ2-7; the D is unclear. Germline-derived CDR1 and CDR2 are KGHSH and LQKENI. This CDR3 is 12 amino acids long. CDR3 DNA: TGTGCCAGCCCACCCTTCTCCTACGAGCAGTACTTC. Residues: CASPPFSYEQYF.

CDR3 sequence reads: CASSQGTADYGYTF. CDR3 sequence (DNA): TGTGCCAGCAGCCAGGGGACAGCTGACTATGGCTACACCTTC. The rearrangement uses TRBV7-8 and TRBJ1-2; 7 nucleotides align to TRBD1. The junction had 6 bases not matched to a gene; V was cut back by 5 bases and J by 3 bases. From germline, CDR1 is SGHVS and CDR2 FQNEAQ. This CDR3 spans 14 amino acids.

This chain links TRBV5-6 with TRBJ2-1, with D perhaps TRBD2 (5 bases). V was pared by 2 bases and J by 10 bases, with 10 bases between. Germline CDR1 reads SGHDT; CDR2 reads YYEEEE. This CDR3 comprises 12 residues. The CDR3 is CASSFSVGEQFF. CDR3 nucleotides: TGTGCCAGCAGCTTTAGCGTGGGAGAGCAGTTCTTC.

The CDR3 nucleotides are TGCGCCAGCAGCTTGAAGGTTCGGGACATTCAGTACTTC. Protein sequence: CASSLKVRDIQYF. The chain carries TRBV5-1 and TRBJ2-4; D not certain. Trimming removed 1 base at V and 8 bases at J, with 10 bases between. CDR1 is SGHRS and CDR2 is YFSETQ in the germline V gene. The CDR3 is made up of 13 amino acids. The complete variable domain, with remaining parts taken from reference TRBV5-1 and TRBJ2-4, reads KAGVTQTPRYLIKTRGQQVTLSCSPISGHRSVSWYQQTPGQGLQFLFEYFSETQRNKGNFPGRFSGRQFSNSRSEMNVSTLELGDSALYLCASSLKVRDIQYFGAGTRLSVL.

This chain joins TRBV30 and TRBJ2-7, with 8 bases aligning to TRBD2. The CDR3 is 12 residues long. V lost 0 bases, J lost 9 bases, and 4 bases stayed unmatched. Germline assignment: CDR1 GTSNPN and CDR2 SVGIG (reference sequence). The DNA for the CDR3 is TGTGCCTGGAGTGTACGTAGCGGGGTGCAGTACTTC. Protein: CAWSVRSGVQYF.

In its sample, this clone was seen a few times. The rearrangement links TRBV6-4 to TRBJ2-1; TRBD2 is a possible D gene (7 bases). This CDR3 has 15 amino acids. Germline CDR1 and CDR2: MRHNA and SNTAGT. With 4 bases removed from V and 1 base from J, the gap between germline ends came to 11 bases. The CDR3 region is CASSVEGGSYNEQFF. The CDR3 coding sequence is TGTGCCAGCAGTGTTGAGGGGGGGTCCTACAATGAGCAGTTCTTC.

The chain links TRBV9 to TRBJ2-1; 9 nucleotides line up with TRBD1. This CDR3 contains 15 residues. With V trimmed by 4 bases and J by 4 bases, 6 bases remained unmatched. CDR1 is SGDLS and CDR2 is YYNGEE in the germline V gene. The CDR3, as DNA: TGTGCCAGCAGCCCGCACAGGGGGCTGTACAATGAGCAGTTCTTC. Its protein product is CASSPHRGLYNEQFF.

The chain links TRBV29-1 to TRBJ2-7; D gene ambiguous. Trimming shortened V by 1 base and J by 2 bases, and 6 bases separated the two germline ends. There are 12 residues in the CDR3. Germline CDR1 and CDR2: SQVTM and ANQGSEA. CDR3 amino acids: CSVEGNTYEQYF. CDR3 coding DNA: TGCAGCGTTGAAGGAAATACCTACGAGCAGTACTTC.

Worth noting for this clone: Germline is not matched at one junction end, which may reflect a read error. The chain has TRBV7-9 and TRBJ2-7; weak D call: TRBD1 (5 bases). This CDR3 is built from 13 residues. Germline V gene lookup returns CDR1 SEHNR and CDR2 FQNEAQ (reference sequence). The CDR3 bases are TGCGCCAGCAGCCAAGATTGGGGCGTCGAGCAGTACTTC. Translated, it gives CASSQDWGVEQYF. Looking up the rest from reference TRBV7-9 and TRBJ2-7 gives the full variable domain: DTGVSQNPRHKITKRGQNVTFRCDPISEHNRLYWYRQTLGQGPEFLTYFQNEAQLEKSRLLSDRFSAERPKGSFSTLEIQRTEQGDSAMYLCASSQDWGVEQYFGPGTRLTVT.